One T cell receptor (beta chain) is described in this entry. Its specificity is unknown. The data were obtained in a study of T cell responses to AZD1222 COVID-19 vaccine. Some clones are missing from TCRdb's copy, which holds only in-frame ones; the method was immunoSEQ multiplex PCR. The data show approximately 83,000 clones, just over 90% seen once. From germline, CDR1 is ENHRY and CDR2 SYGVKD. This CDR3 comprises 14 residues. Trimming removed 7 bases from V and 3 bases from J; junction bases left unmatched: 2. Regarding the study as a whole: Clonal diversity was possibly underestimated; the donors were predominantly white British and more often female. Spike-specific TCR repertoires showed rising breadth and depth after two AZD1222 doses. Baseline testing showed seropositivity in only a handful of AZD1222 recipients.

The rearrangement joins TRBV10-3 to TRBJ1-5; 11 bases align to TRBD1. Source: peripheral blood, taken on day 0 of MenACWY control vaccination. The source of this sequence is an adult in good health. The CDR3 loop is CAIMDRGPNQPQHF. Written as DNA, the CDR3 is TGTGCCATCATGGACAGGGGGCCCAATCAGCCCCAGCATTTT.